This T cell receptor (beta chain) was sequenced in a study of human T cells and chemical hapten exposure. Study at large: Recorded diagnoses among the mostly female patients were alopecia areata, totalis or universalis. Whole-study findings and limits: Counts of TCRs above 1 in 1000 frequency stayed unchanged with DPC sensitization.

Regarding time point: patch test 2, 6 weeks after DPC sensitization. Treatment indicated: therapeutic diphenylcyclopropenone sensitization with weekly scalp DPC. There are 17 residues in the CDR3. Deletions cut 4 bases from V and 3 bases from J, with 20 bases between. CDR1 MGHRA and CDR2 YSYEKL come from the germline V gene. Individual cDNA molecules each carried unique molecular identifiers attached by the library. Under the authors' procedure: Sample-level TCR yields exhibited a median of around 90,000, with a range of about 23,224 to 690,600. TCRdb ran MiXCR on the RACE reads and lists one entry per CDR3 protein. The V and J calls follow TCRdb's processing rather than the paper's. This sample has approximately 110,000 distinct CDR3 sequences; 9% to 9.5% occur once, and the top ten carry 3.1%. In this sample, this clonotype turned up a few times. Its antigen is as yet unknown.

This sequence was found in a woman in her 40s with alopecia areata. Some clones in this sample may be carry-over from other donors' samples. The chain links TRBV4-1 to TRBJ2-3; no reliable D call. The material was whole blood, obtained in connection with sensitization to the hapten diphenylcyclopropenone (DPC). The CDR3 bases are TGCGCCAGCAGCCGAGACTCACGGACCTTTGTAACAGATACGCAGTATTTT. Translated: CASSRDSRTFVTDTQYF.